Listed below are T cell receptor beta chains from one sample, sequenced in a study of cytomegalovirus exposure and HLA in healthy donors. The method was immunoSEQ multiplex PCR; TCRdb's version includes in-frame clones alone and lacks a portion of them. The data contain roughly 82,000 clones, roughly 72% of them singletons. The specimen sequenced was PBMCs. Receptors were obtained from a woman in her fifties or sixties in good health and CMV-seropositive. The CDR3 runs from the conserved cysteine through the conserved F or W. The D gene is left open where the match is weak. Clone size appears in some rows only: once, few, many, or a class for an expanded clone.

clone size	V gene	D gene	J gene	CDR3 DNA	CDR3 protein
NA	TRBV6-6	TRBD2	TRBJ2-1	TGTGCCAGCAGCAGACTAGCGGGAGAAAAGGAGCAGTTCTTC	CASSRLAGEKEQFF
NA	TRBV28	TRBD1	TRBJ1-5	TGTGCCACCCAAGGGGGCCAGGGGAGACAGCCCCAGCATTTT	CATQGGQGRQPQHF
NA	TRBV6-1	NA	TRBJ1-1	TGTGCCAGCTTCCTTCGGGGGAACACTGAAGCTTTCTTT	CASFLRGNTEAFF
NA	TRBV7-9	TRBD1	TRBJ2-7	TGTGCCAGCAGCACCCCGACAGGGAACGAGCAGTACTTC	CASSTPTGNEQYF
NA	TRBV5-1	NA	TRBJ2-5	TGCGCCAGCAGCTTGGAGGACAACCGGGGGGAGACCCAGTACTTC	CASSLEDNRGETQYF
NA	TRBV7-9	NA	TRBJ2-2	TGTGCCCCCCGGTTTTCCACCGGGGAGCTGTTTTTT	CAPRFSTGELFF
NA	TRBV2	NA	TRBJ1-3	TGTGCCAGCACCCAGGGCCTCGCCTCCTATGGAAACACCATATATTTT	CASTQGLASYGNTIYF
NA	TRBV29-1	NA	TRBJ1-2	TGCAGCGCCGCCCGCATCGGTAACTATGGCTACACCTTC	CSAARIGNYGYTF
once	TRBV9	TRBD1	TRBJ2-7	TGTGCCAGCAGCGTTGGGGACAGGGAATACGAGCAGTACTTC	CASSVGDREYEQYF
many	TRBV30	NA	TRBJ2-6	TGTGCCTGGGGGGAGGGGGGCTCTGGGGCCAACGTCCTGACTTTC	CAWGEGGSGANVLTF
few	TRBV5-4	TRBD1	TRBJ1-1	TGTGCCAGCAGCAAGACAGGGGCCTTGGGCACTGAAGCTTTCTTT	CASSKTGALGTEAFF
NA	TRBV29-1	NA	TRBJ1-5	TGCAGCGTTGCTGGGGCCAATCAGCCCCAGCATTTT	CSVAGANQPQHF
NA	TRBV27	NA	TRBJ2-7	TGTGCCAGCAGTGCCCTGACAGGCGAGCAGTACTTC	CASSALTGEQYF
few	TRBV9	NA	TRBJ1-2	TGTGCCAGCAGCGTAGGCGCCCGGGTACCAGCTGGCTACACCTTC	CASSVGARVPAGYTF
NA	TRBV11-2	NA	TRBJ1-1	TGTGCCAGCAGCTTAGCCAGTCGGGTTGAAGCTTTCTTT	CASSLASRVEAFF
NA	TRBV7-2	NA	TRBJ2-5	TGTGCCAGCAGCTTTAACGCGGGAGAGACCCAGTACTTC	CASSFNAGETQYF
NA	TRBV18	TRBD2	TRBJ2-7	TGTGCCAGCTCACCAGTAGCTAGCGGGAGTTACGAGCAGTACTTC	CASSPVASGSYEQYF
NA	TRBV19	NA	TRBJ2-3	TGTGCCAGTAGTCCGGTGGGCCCCACAGATACGCAGTATTTT	CASSPVGPTDTQYF
NA	TRBV2	TRBD1	TRBJ1-4	TGTGCCAGCAGGAGAACCCGGGACAGTTATGAAAAACTGTTTTTT	CASRRTRDSYEKLFF
NA	TRBV30	TRBD2	TRBJ2-3	TGTGCCTGGAGACGTAGCGGGAGTGGAGATACGCAGTATTTT	CAWRRSGSGDTQYF
NA	TRBV15	NA	TRBJ2-4	TGTGCCACCAGCAGCCCCGCGGGTAGAGATGGAAACATTCAGTACTTC	CATSSPAGRDGNIQYF
NA	TRBV25-1	TRBD1	TRBJ1-2	TGTGCCAGCACTGCCTCGACAGGGGCGGGCGGCTACACCTTC	CASTASTGAGGYTF
NA	TRBV27	NA	TRBJ1-1	TGTGCCAGCAGTCCTCGACAGTTTTCGAACACTGAAGCTTTCTTT	CASSPRQFSNTEAFF
NA	TRBV5-1	NA	TRBJ2-7	TGCGCCAGCAGCTTGGGAGCGGGTGTGCGCGAGCAGTACTTC	CASSLGAGVREQYF
NA	TRBV4-1	NA	TRBJ2-5	TGCGCCAGCAGCCAAGCTCGGTCAGCGTCCTACAATATACAAGAGACCCAGTACTTC	CASSQARSASYNIQETQYF
NA	TRBV1	NA	TRBJ1-1	TGCACCAGCAGCCAAGGACTCGTGGACATGAACACTGAAGCTTTCTTT	CTSSQGLVDMNTEAFF
NA	TRBV5-1	NA	TRBJ2-7	TGCGCCAGCAGCCCCGACACAGGGACGTCCTACGAGCAGTACTTC	CASSPDTGTSYEQYF
NA	TRBV2	TRBD1	TRBJ1-1	TGTGCCAGCAGCCAGACAGGGATGAACACTGAAGCTTTCTTT	CASSQTGMNTEAFF
NA	TRBV27	NA	TRBJ1-1	TGTGCCAGCAGCCGCCGCGGGACCTCGGTTGAAGCTTTCTTT	CASSRRGTSVEAFF
NA	TRBV28	NA	TRBJ2-5	TGTGCCAGCAGTTATCGAGCCCCCCAAGAGACCCAGTACTTC	CASSYRAPQETQYF
NA	TRBV2	TRBD1	TRBJ2-2	TGTGCCAGCCGACCCCAGGGGGCCGGGGAGCTGTTTTTT	CASRPQGAGELFF
NA	TRBV7-6	TRBD1	TRBJ2-7	TGTGCCAGCAGCTCCCAGACAGGGGGCACTTATGCCTACGAGCAGTACTTC	CASSSQTGGTYAYEQYF
few	TRBV6-5	NA	TRBJ2-5	TGTGCCAGCAGCCGACTCGGAGGGGGCGGGGAGACCCAGTACTTC	CASSRLGGGGETQYF
NA	TRBV11-2	TRBD2	TRBJ2-1	TGTGCCAGCAGCTTAGTACGTCAAGCGGGGGAGCAGTTCTTC	CASSLVRQAGEQFF
NA	TRBV11-2	NA	TRBJ2-5	TGTGCCAGCAGCAAATCGACAGTAGAGACCCAGTACTTC	CASSKSTVETQYF
NA	TRBV5-1	NA	TRBJ1-2	TGCGCCAGCAGGCGGGCGGGGGGAGACTATGGCTACACCTTC	CASRRAGGDYGYTF
few	TRBV5-1	NA	TRBJ2-6	TGCGCCAGCAGCCCAGGGGTCCCCGCTGGGGCCAACGTCCTGACTTTC	CASSPGVPAGANVLTF
NA	TRBV7-9	NA	TRBJ2-7	TGTGCCAGCAGCGCGGGACAGCTCTCCTACGAGCAGTACTTC	CASSAGQLSYEQYF
NA	TRBV30	NA	TRBJ2-1	TGTGCCTGGAGAGGGGGGGGTGAGCAGTTCTTC	CAWRGGGEQFF
NA	TRBV7-7	TRBD2	TRBJ2-5	TGTGCTAGCAGCAACGGACTAGCGGGAGACGGAGAGACCCAGTACTTC	CASSNGLAGDGETQYF
NA	TRBV27	NA	TRBJ1-2	TGTGCCAGCAGTTTATTTTACCAAAACGGGGGCTACACCTTC	CASSLFYQNGGYTF
once	TRBV2	TRBD1	TRBJ1-1	TGTGCCAGCAGGACGACAGGGACTGAAGCTTTCTTT	CASRTTGTEAFF
NA	TRBV7-9	NA	TRBJ1-5	TGTGCCAGCAGCTCCTCCGACAGCTATAGCAATCAGCCCCAGCATTTT	CASSSSDSYSNQPQHF
once	TRBV15	NA	TRBJ2-5	TGTGCCACCGGACTACGGGCTGAGACCCAGTACTTC	CATGLRAETQYF
NA	TRBV5-1	NA	TRBJ2-5	TGCGCCAGCAGCTTCCGAAGGGGATACCAAGAGACCCAGTACTTC	CASSFRRGYQETQYF
NA	TRBV13	NA	TRBJ1-1	TGTGCCAGCAGCTTAGGAGGCGGGAAAGATGAAGCTTTCTTT	CASSLGGGKDEAFF
NA	TRBV10-2	TRBD2	TRBJ2-1	TGCGCCAGCACTCCGGGACTAGTTGGGTTTGAGCAGTTCTTC	CASTPGLVGFEQFF
NA	TRBV28	NA	TRBJ1-4	TGTGCCAGTGGGACAAGACGGGGAACTAATGAAAAACTGTTTTTT	CASGTRRGTNEKLFF
NA	TRBV6-5	TRBD2	TRBJ2-7	TGTGCCAGCAGCCCCGGGAGGACCTACGAGCAGTACTTC	CASSPGRTYEQYF
few	TRBV28	NA	TRBJ2-4	TGTGCCAGCAGTTTCGCGATGGGCCAGCCAGCCAAAAACATTCAGTACTTC	CASSFAMGQPAKNIQYF
NA	TRBV9	TRBD1	TRBJ2-6	TGTGCCAGCAGCGTAGGGGACAGGGGGCACTCTGGGGCCAACGTCCTGACTTTC	CASSVGDRGHSGANVLTF
NA	TRBV5-8	NA	TRBJ1-1	TGTGCCAGCAGCTTGAGGACACGGAACACTGAAGCTTTCTTT	CASSLRTRNTEAFF
NA	TRBV6-5	TRBD2	TRBJ2-3	TGTGCCAGCAGTTACGGTAGCGGGAGTGTTGATACGCAGTATTTT	CASSYGSGSVDTQYF
NA	TRBV4-1	NA	TRBJ1-2	TGCGCCAGCAGCCAAGATCGCCAATCCGGGGGCTACACCTTC	CASSQDRQSGGYTF
few	TRBV9	TRBD2	TRBJ2-1	TGTGCCAGCAGCGTAGGATCTAGCGGGAGCGATGAGCAGTTCTTC	CASSVGSSGSDEQFF
NA	TRBV11-3	NA	TRBJ2-3	TGTGCCAGCAGCTTGGGACACAGCACAGATACGCAGTATTTT	CASSLGHSTDTQYF
few	TRBV30	TRBD1	TRBJ1-2	TGTGCCTGGGTGACCCGGGACAGGGAACATGGCTACACCTTC	CAWVTRDREHGYTF
NA	TRBV2	TRBD1	TRBJ1-5	TGTGCCAGCAAGAGGGGGCTATACGATCAGCCCCAGCATTTT	CASKRGLYDQPQHF
few	TRBV6-1	NA	TRBJ2-7	TGTGCCAGCAGCCGACAGTACTACGAGCAGTACTTC	CASSRQYYEQYF